Listed here is a single TCR beta chain. Living in roughly 23 US areas, the participants were between roughly 18 and 89 years of age. Participants reported their clinical history, and cohort assignment relied on those reports. There are 17 residues in the CDR3. The V segment lost 4 bases and the J segment 5 bases; nucleotides outside the gene matches: 8. CDR1 and CDR2 (germline): PRHDT, FYEKMQ (reference sequence). Per the original data handling: Estimates of nucleated cell counts were drawn from the amplification of reference gene primers. Clones were read by immunoSEQ multiplex PCR, and TCRdb kept only the in-frame ones, dropping some. V and J calls and clone size are copied from that table; D and trimming were computed from the DNA. Here the sample spans more than 250,000 clones, more than 75% being singletons. The entry originates in a study of blood T cell repertoires in COVID-19. Across the whole study: In each case, the material was cDNA or gDNA derived from T cells, B-cell-depleted T cells, or PBMCs.

The rearrangement links TRBV13 to TRBJ2-3; 14 nucleotides match TRBD2. The source is a woman aged 18-29 years who had recovered from COVID-19. The specimen sequenced was PBMCs or T cells enriched from blood (not recorded which). The CDR3 region has the DNA TGTGCCAGCAGCTCCGGACTAGCGGGGGGCCTTAGAGATACGCAGTATTTT. Amino acids: CASSSGLAGGLRDTQYF.